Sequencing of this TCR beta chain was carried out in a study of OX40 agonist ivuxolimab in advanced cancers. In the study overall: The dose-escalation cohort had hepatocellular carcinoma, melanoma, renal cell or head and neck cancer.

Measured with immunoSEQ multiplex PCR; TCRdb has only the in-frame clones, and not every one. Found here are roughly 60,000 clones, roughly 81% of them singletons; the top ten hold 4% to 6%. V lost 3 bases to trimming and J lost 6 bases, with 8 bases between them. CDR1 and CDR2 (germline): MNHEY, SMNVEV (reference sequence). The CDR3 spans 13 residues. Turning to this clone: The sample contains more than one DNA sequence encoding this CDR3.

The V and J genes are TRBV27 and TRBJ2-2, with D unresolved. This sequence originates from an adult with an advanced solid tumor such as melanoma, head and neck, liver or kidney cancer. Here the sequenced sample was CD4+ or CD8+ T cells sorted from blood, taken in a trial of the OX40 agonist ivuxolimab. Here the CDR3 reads CASSLGRPGELFF. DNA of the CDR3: TGTGCCAGCAGTTTGGGTCGCCCCGGGGAGCTGTTTTTT.